Shown below are 10 T cell receptor beta chains from a single sample sequenced in a study of post-analysis software for immune sequencing data. Study-wide points: Controls showed lower frequencies than patients for five TRBV segments, and TRBV5-6, TRBV5-1 and TRBV20-1 were among these.

Their antigens are not known. Built from TCR beta cDNA, the libraries had unique molecular identifiers in them. TCRdb re-derived calls from the PCR reads in MiXCR, one entry per CDR3 protein. The sample has about 180,000 distinct CDR3 sequences, about 29% seen once. The specimen sequenced was blood. The origin of the receptors is a girl aged 5-17 years with multiple sclerosis.

To note about this clonotype: Possible read error: a much larger clone is one base away. This chain joins TRBV12-3 or TRBV12-4 and TRBJ2-1; weak D call: TRBD1 (5 bases). The CDR3 sequence is 13 residues long. The CDR3 is CASTDSSHNEQFF. CDR3 DNA: TGTGCCAGCACTGACAGCTCCCACAATGAGCAGTTCTTC.

This clonotype was counted ten times or more. The chain combines TRBV11-3 with TRBJ2-1; D may correspond to TRBD1 or TRBD2 (5 bases each). Germline V lookup: CDR1 SGHNT, CDR2 YENEEA. V lost 1 base and J lost 7, with 8 bases in between. The CDR3 is made up of 13 amino acids. CDR3 DNA: TGTGCCAGCAGCTTAGGTTGGGGGAATGAGCAGTTCTTC. This codes for CASSLGWGNEQFF. The full variable domain, in which reference TRBV11-3 and TRBJ2-1 provide the parts outside the CDR3, is EAGVVQSPRYKIIEKKQPVAFWCNPISGHNTLYWYLQNLGQGPELLIRYENEEAVDDSQLPKDRFSAERLKGVDSTLKIQPAELGDSAVYLCASSLGWGNEQFFGPGTRLTVL.

Remarks on this clonotype: A read error may explain this, as a much larger clone is one base away. The J gene is TRBJ2-1, the V gene TRBV20-1; tentatively, D is TRBD1 (5 bases). Trimming took off 5 bases at V and 8 bases at J, with 13 bases between the two ends. Germline CDR1 and CDR2: DFQATT and SNEGSKA (reference sequence). CDR3 length: 12 residues. CDR3 amino acids: CSAVMGLHEQFF. CDR3 in DNA: TGCAGTGCTGTCATGGGGCTCCATGAGCAGTTCTTC.

For this clonotype: A read error may produce the germline difference seen at one junction end. The chain carries TRBV2 and TRBJ2-2; possibly TRBD1 or TRBD2 for D (5 bases each). The germline V gene has CDR1 SNHLY and CDR2 FYNNEI. CDR3 size: 16 residues. The CDR3 loop is CAGRGRDPRASGELFF. The DNA for the CDR3 is TGTGCCGGCAGAGGCCGGGACCCACGGGCGTCCGGGGAGCTGTTTTTT.

This chain uses TRBV6-7 with TRBJ1-6; 9 positions match TRBD1. TRBV6-7 is reported as an ORF; its role is uncertain. Germline trimming cut 6 bases from V and 13 bases from J; bases unmatched to any gene: 10. The CDR3 loop spans 14 amino acids. In DNA, the CDR3 is TGTGCCAGCAGCAGCGACAGGGGGACTTCGCCCCTCCACTTT. It specifies CASSSDRGTSPLHF.

The chain is built from TRBV5-1 and TRBJ2-1; the match to TRBD2 covers 7 bases. The germline V gene has CDR1 SGHRS and CDR2 YFSETQ. V trimming: 5 bases; J trimming: 7 bases; junction bases outside the gene matches: 6. This CDR3 region has 13 residues. The chain's CDR3 is CASRSGTNNEQFF. The CDR3, as DNA: TGCGCCAGCAGGTCCGGGACTAATAATGAGCAGTTCTTC.

V gene TRBV27 combines with J gene TRBJ2-1, with a weak D call TRBD2 (6 bases). Between the trimmed V and J ends, which lost 5 bases and 7 bases, there was a span of 15 bases. The CDR3 covers 14 residues. CDR1 MNHEY and CDR2 SMNVEV come from the germline V gene (reference sequence). Written as DNA, the CDR3 is TGTGCCAGCAGTCGGGAGCGGAGGGGAAATGAGCAGTTCTTC. It is translated as CASSRERRGNEQFF.

This clonotype was seen more than once but under ten times. This chain links TRBV25-1 with TRBJ2-1; D remains ambiguous. Looked up from germline, CDR1 is MGHDK and CDR2 is SYGVNS. The CDR3 extends over 16 amino acids. The germline V and J ends were trimmed by 2 bases and 8 bases, with 19 bases remaining between them. CDR3 amino acids: CASSEPDIRRSDEQFF. In DNA form, the CDR3 reads TGTGCCAGCAGTGAACCTGACATAAGACGTAGTGATGAGCAGTTCTTC.

The chain joins TRBV28 to TRBJ2-6; possible D gene TRBD1, 5 bases. The CDR3 is made up of 16 amino acids. Germline V gene sequence: CDR1 MDHEN, CDR2 SYDVKM. V was pared by 5 bases and J by 3 bases, with 14 bases between. CDR3 sequence reads: CASSTTGSNGANVLTF. The CDR3 nucleotides read TGTGCCAGCAGTACCACAGGTTCTAATGGGGCCAACGTCCTGACTTTC.

This clonotype appeared a single time. The rearrangement links TRBV5-1 to TRBJ1-1, with D perhaps TRBD1 (6 bases). This CDR3 has 14 amino acids. Germline values: CDR1 SGHRS, CDR2 YFSETQ. V lost 3 bases and J lost 5, with 14 bases in between. The CDR3 DNA is TGCGCCAGCAGCTCGTTACAGGGAGGGACTGAAGCTTTCTTT. Translating gives CASSSLQGGTEAFF.